A single sample gave rise to the 5 T cell receptor beta chains below, sequenced in a study of cytomegalovirus exposure and HLA in healthy donors. Clones were read by immunoSEQ multiplex PCR, and TCRdb kept only the in-frame ones, dropping some. Here the sample spans approximately 73,000 clones, 85% to 95% being singletons. Material: PBMCs. These receptors were obtained from a man in his late teens or twenties in good health and CMV-seronegative.

The V and J genes are TRBV7-3 and TRBJ1-5; 7 bases fit TRBD1. Losses at the gene ends were 11 bases for V and 1 base for J; bases not matched to a gene: 14. The CDR3 spans 16 residues. Germline V gene sequence: CDR1 SGHTA, CDR2 FQGTGA. The CDR3 sequence is CARRLQQGISNQPQHF. The CDR3 DNA is TGTGCCCGCCGACTCCAACAGGGGATAAGCAATCAGCCCCAGCATTTT.

This chain uses TRBV7-6 with TRBJ2-5; D is possibly TRBD2 (5 bases). The germline V and J ends were trimmed by 5 bases and 4 bases, with 11 bases remaining between them. Germline CDR1 SGHVS, CDR2 FNYEAQ. The CDR3 totals 13 residues. CDR3 nucleotides: TGTGCCAGCAGCCCGGGGAGAGGAGAGACCCAGTACTTC. Its translation: CASSPGRGETQYF.

J is TRBJ2-5 and V is TRBV11-2, with no clear D. The germline gives CDR1 SGHAT, CDR2 FQNNGV. V dropped 5 bases and J dropped 4 bases, with 14 bases sitting between them. The CDR3 is made up of 14 amino acids. This CDR3 reads CASSTQVTGETQYF. As DNA, the CDR3 is TGTGCCAGCAGCACCCAGGTCACCGGAGAGACCCAGTACTTC.

The rearrangement joins TRBV9 to TRBJ1-1, with D maybe TRBD1 (6 bases). The V end was cut by 4 bases, the J end by 0 bases, with 10 bases between. The CDR3 loop spans 14 amino acids. Germline CDR1 is SGDLS and CDR2 is YYNGEE. In nucleotides, the CDR3 is TGTGCCAGCAGCTCCGGACAGCTGAACACTGAAGCTTTCTTT. Translation: CASSSGQLNTEAFF. Looking up the rest from reference TRBV9 and TRBJ1-1 gives the full variable domain: DSGVTQTPKHLITATGQRVTLRCSPRSGDLSVYWYQQSLDQGLQFLIQYYNGEERAKGNILERFSAQQFPDLHSELNLSSLELGDSALYFCASSSGQLNTEAFFGQGTRLTVV.

The chain's CDR3 is CATSPLTGERTYEQYF. CDR3 DNA: TGTGCCACCAGCCCTCTAACAGGGGAGCGGACCTACGAGCAGTACTTC. The rearrangement uses TRBV15 and TRBJ2-7; 7 nucleotides line up with TRBD1. V was pared by 5 bases and J by 2 bases, with 12 bases of the junction left unmatched. Germline CDR1 is LNHNV and CDR2 is YYDKDF (reference sequence). The CDR3 is 16 amino acids. The variable domain in full, with the rest retrieved from reference TRBV15 and TRBJ2-7, is DAMVIQNPRYQVTQFGKPVTLSCSQTLNHNVMYWYQQKSSQAPKLLFHYYDKDFNNEADTPDNFQSRRPNTSFCFLDIRSPGLGDTAMYLCATSPLTGERTYEQYFGPGTRLTVT.